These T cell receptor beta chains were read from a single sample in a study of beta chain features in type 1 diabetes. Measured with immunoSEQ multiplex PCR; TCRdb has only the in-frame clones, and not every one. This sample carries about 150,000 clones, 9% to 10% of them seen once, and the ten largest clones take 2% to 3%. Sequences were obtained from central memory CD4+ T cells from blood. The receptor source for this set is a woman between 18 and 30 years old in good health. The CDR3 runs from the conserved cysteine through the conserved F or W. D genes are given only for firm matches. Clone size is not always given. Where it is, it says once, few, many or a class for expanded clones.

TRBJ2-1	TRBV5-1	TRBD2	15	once	TGCGCCAGCAGCTTAGAACTAGCGGTTATGAATGAGCAGTTCTTC	CASSLELAVMNEQFF
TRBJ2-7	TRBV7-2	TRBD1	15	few	TGTGCCAGCAGCTTAGACGGGACAGGAGCATACGAGCAGTACTTC	CASSLDGTGAYEQYF
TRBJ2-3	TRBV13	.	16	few	TGTGCCAGCAGCTTACACTCGAACTTCTACACAGATACGCAGTATTTT	CASSLHSNFYTDTQYF
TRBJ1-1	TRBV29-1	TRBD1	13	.	TGCAGCGTTAGAGAAACAGGGGGTTTGGGGGCTTTCTTT	CSVRETGGLGAFF
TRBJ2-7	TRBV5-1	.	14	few	TGCGCCAGCAGCTTGGCCGAGATCACTTCGGAGCAGTACTTC	CASSLAEITSEQYF
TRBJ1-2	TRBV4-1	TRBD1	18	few	TGCGCCAGCAGCCACTCCCTACGGGGACAGGAAACTAACTATGGCTACACCTTC	CASSHSLRGQETNYGYTF
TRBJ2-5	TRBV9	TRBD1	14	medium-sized	TGTGCCAGCAGCGTGGGACAGACCCAAGAGACCCAGTACTTC	CASSVGQTQETQYF
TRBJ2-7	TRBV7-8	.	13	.	TGTGCCAGCAGCTTAGAAGCGTTTGGCGAGCAGTACTTC	CASSLEAFGEQYF
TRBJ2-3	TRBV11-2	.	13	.	TGTGCCAGCGGGGGGGACAACACAGATACGCAGTATTTT	CASGGDNTDTQYF
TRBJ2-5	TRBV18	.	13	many	TGTGCCAGCTCACCCCAGGGTGGAGAGACCCAGTACTTC	CASSPQGGETQYF
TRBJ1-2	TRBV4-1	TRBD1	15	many	TGCGCCAGCAGCCAAGACGGACAGGGTGGCTATGGCTACACCTTC	CASSQDGQGGYGYTF
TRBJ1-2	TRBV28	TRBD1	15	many	TGTGCCAGCAGTTTCCAGGACAGGGGATTAGGCGGCTACACCTTC	CASSFQDRGLGGYTF
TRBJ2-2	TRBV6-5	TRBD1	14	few	TGTGCCACGACGGGACAGGGAGACACCGGGGAGCTGTTTTTT	CATTGQGDTGELFF
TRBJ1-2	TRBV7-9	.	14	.	TGTGCCAGCAGCTTAGCTCAGGGGTACTATGGCTACACCTTC	CASSLAQGYYGYTF
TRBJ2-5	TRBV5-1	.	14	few	TGCGCCAGCAGGCTGGCGGTTGGCGAAGAGACCCAGTACTTC	CASRLAVGEETQYF
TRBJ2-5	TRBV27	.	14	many	TGTGCCAGCAGTTTCACCAGATACCAAGAGACCCAGTACTTC	CASSFTRYQETQYF
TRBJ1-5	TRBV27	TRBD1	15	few	TGTGCCAGCAGTTTGGGACAGACTAGCAATCAGCCCCAGCATTTT	CASSLGQTSNQPQHF
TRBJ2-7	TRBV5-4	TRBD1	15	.	TGTGCCAGCAGCTTGGTTGGACAGGGGGCAACCGAGCAGTACTTC	CASSLVGQGATEQYF
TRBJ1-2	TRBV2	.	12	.	TGTGCCAGCACGGCGGTTAACTATGGCTACACCTTC	CASTAVNYGYTF
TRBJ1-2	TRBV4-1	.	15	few	TGCGCCAGCAGCCAAGGGCTCGAATTGGGGCTTGGCTACACCTTC	CASSQGLELGLGYTF
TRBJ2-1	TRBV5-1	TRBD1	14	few	TGCGCCAGCCGACAGGGGGTAATTGGCAATGAGCAGTTCTTC	CASRQGVIGNEQFF
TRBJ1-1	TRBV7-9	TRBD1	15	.	TGTGCCAGCAGCTTTCCGGGACAGGGGCTGACTGAAGCTTTCTTT	CASSFPGQGLTEAFF
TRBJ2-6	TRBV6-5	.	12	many	TGTGCCAGCCGCTCTGGGGCCAACGTCCTGACTTTC	CASRSGANVLTF
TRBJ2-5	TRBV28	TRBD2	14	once	TGTGCCAGCAGTCTTAGCGGGGGCCAAGAGACCCAGTACTTC	CASSLSGGQETQYF
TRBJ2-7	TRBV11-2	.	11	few	TGTGCCAGCAGCTTTAGCTACGAGCAGTACTTC	CASSFSYEQYF
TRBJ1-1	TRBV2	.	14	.	TGTGCCAGCAGTGAGTCCAGGGGTTATACTGAAGCTTTCTTT	CASSESRGYTEAFF
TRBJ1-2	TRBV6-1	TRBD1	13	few	TGTGCCAGCCTCGCGTGGGACAGGGCTGGCTACACCTTC	CASLAWDRAGYTF
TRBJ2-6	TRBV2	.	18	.	TGTGCCAGCAGTGAAGCACAGGGGACTTCGGGGGGGGCCAACGTCCTGACTTTC	CASSEAQGTSGGANVLTF
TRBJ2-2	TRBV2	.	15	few	TGTGCCAGCAGTGAGGTGGGAGTGGCCACCGGGGAGCTGTTTTTT	CASSEVGVATGELFF
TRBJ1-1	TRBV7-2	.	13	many	TGTGCCAGCAGCCCAAGGAGGGGCACCGAAGCTTTCTTT	CASSPRRGTEAFF
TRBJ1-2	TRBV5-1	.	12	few	TGCGCCAGCAGCGATGTAGGGGCCGGCTACACCTTC	CASSDVGAGYTF
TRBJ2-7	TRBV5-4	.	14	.	TGTGCCAGCAGCTCCCCCCGGGTAGTTAGCGAGCAGTACTTC	CASSSPRVVSEQYF
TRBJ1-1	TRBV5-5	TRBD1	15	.	TGTGCCAGCAGCACCAGACAGGGAGGGAACACTGAAGCTTTCTTT	CASSTRQGGNTEAFF
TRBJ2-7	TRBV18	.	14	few	TGTGCCAGCTCAGGACTTCAGGGGAACGACGAGCAGTACTTC	CASSGLQGNDEQYF
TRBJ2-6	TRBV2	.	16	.	TGTGCCAGCAGATGGGCGCGGGGATCTGGGGCCAACGTCCTGACTTTC	CASRWARGSGANVLTF
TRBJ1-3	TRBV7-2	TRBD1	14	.	TGTGCCAGCAGCCCCGGGACAGGTGGAAACACCATATATTTT	CASSPGTGGNTIYF
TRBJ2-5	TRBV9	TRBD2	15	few	TGTGCCAGCAGCCCTCGGGAGGGGACGGGAGAGACCCAGTACTTC	CASSPREGTGETQYF
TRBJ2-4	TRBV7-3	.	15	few	TGTGCCAGCAGCTCCCCGGAGACGGGCAAAAACATTCAGTACTTC	CASSSPETGKNIQYF
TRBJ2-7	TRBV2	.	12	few	TGTGCCAGCAGTGGAAGCGGGTACGAGCAGTACTTC	CASSGSGYEQYF
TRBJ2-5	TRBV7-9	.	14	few	TGTGCCAGCAGCCCCTACCCGGTGGAGGAGACCCAGTACTTC	CASSPYPVEETQYF